This entry lists 17 T cell receptor beta chains sequenced from one sample in a study of T cells after yellow fever vaccination. TCRdb recomputed calls from the 5' RACE reads with MiXCR, one row per CDR3 protein. This sample has some 120,000 distinct CDR3 sequences; 8.9% occur once, and the top ten carry 40%. The source material was CD8+ T cells sorted from PBMCs, sampled on the day of the yellow fever booster vaccination. The origin of the receptors is a young man who received the YFV17D yellow fever vaccine.

The chain links TRBV4-3 to TRBJ1-4; D unresolved. Germline loops: CDR1 LGHNA, CDR2 YSLEER. The length of the CDR3 is 17 residues. Trimming removed 0 bases from V and 0 bases from J, with 11 bases in between. Here the CDR3 DNA reads TGCGCCAGCAGCCAAGATCTCCCCACAGCAACTAATGAAAAACTGTTTTTT. Its translation: CASSQDLPTATNEKLFF.

This clonotype has only a few counts. The V call is TRBV20-1, the J call TRBJ1-2; tentative D call: TRBD1 (5 bases). V dropped 0 bases and J dropped 0 bases, with 11 bases sitting between them. The CDR3 is 15 amino acids. The germline gives CDR1 DFQATT, CDR2 SNEGSKA (reference sequence). The CDR3 spells CSARDKGEANYGYTF. The CDR3 bases are TGCAGTGCTAGAGATAAAGGGGAAGCTAACTATGGCTACACCTTC.

This clonotype was counted a few times. The V call is TRBV5-1, the J call TRBJ1-2; 7 bases are shared with TRBD1. V dropped 1 base and J dropped 6; count of bases not matched to a gene: 6. Per the germline V gene, CDR1 is SGHRS and CDR2 is YFSETQ. The CDR3 spans 14 residues. CDR3 nucleotides: TGCGCCAGCAGCTTGTACAGGGGTTATAATGGCTACACCTTC. Protein: CASSLYRGYNGYTF. The variable domain in full, completed from reference TRBV5-1 and TRBJ1-2, reads KAGVTQTPRYLIKTRGQQVTLSCSPISGHRSVSWYQQTPGQGLQFLFEYFSETQRNKGNFPGRFSGRQFSNSRSEMNVSTLELGDSALYLCASSLYRGYNGYTFGSGTRLTVV.

The J gene is TRBJ2-3, the V gene TRBV7-2; 9 nucleotides match TRBD2. The V gene end was trimmed by 5 bases and the J gene end by 3 bases; junction bases not matched to a gene: 12. The germline CDR1 and CDR2 sequences are SGHTA and FQGNSA. The CDR3 is 17 residues long. CDR3 coding DNA: TGTGCCAGCAGCCGCCCGTCTAGCGGGGAACCGACAGATACGCAGTATTTT. Translation: CASSRPSSGEPTDTQYF.

This CDR3 reads CASSTPRVSETQYF. CDR3 coding DNA: TGTGCCAGCAGCACTCCGCGGGTTTCAGAGACCCAGTACTTC. V is TRBV11-3 and J is TRBJ2-5, with a weak D call TRBD2 (5 bases). Germline V CDR1 and CDR2: SGHNT, YENEEA. Trimming removed 5 bases from V and 4 bases from J, with 14 bases in between. The length of the CDR3 is 14 residues.

This clonotype has only a few counts. The rearrangement uses TRBV5-1 and TRBJ1-1; 9 bases fit TRBD1. V dropped 3 bases and J dropped 1; count of bases not matched to a gene: 1. Germline CDR1 reads SGHRS; CDR2 reads YFSETQ. The CDR3 extends over 14 amino acids. CDR3 bases: TGCGCCAGCAGCTGGGGACAGGGGAACACTGAAGCTTTCTTT. Translating gives CASSWGQGNTEAFF.

This clonotype appeared many times. The chain is built from TRBV20-1 and TRBJ2-7; D is unclear. From germline, CDR1 is DFQATT and CDR2 SNEGSKA (reference sequence). The CDR3 sequence is 13 residues long. The ends were cut back, 1 base at V and 4 bases at J, with 11 bases in the middle. CDR3 sequence (DNA): TGCAGTGCTAGAGCGGGCAGACCTTACGAGCAGTACGTC. Its protein product is CSARAGRPYEQYV.

This chain links TRBV7-9 with TRBJ2-3; no reliable D call. Germline assignment: CDR1 SEHNR and CDR2 FQNEAQ (reference sequence). Trimming pared 3 bases from V and 1 base from J, leaving 8 bases between. The CDR3 has 14 residues. Written as DNA, the CDR3 is TGTGCCAGCAGCTTCTTTGGGGGCACAGATACGCAGTATTTT. This sequence encodes CASSFFGGTDTQYF.

This clonotype was seen ten or more times. The chain employs TRBV7-8 and TRBJ1-2, with no clear D. Trimming left V 3 bases short and J 8 bases short, with 7 bases between. The germline V gene encodes CDR1 SGHVS and CDR2 FQNEAQ. The CDR3 runs to 11 residues. This CDR3 reads CASSFGSGYTF. The DNA for the CDR3 is TGTGCCAGCAGCTTTGGGTCAGGCTACACCTTC.

V and J are TRBV28 and TRBJ2-5; D unclear. From germline, CDR1 is MDHEN and CDR2 SYDVKM. The CDR3 runs 13 residues. V lost 6 bases to trimming and J lost 7 bases, with 15 bases between them. CDR3 residues: CASRDPVKATQYF. CDR3 coding DNA: TGTGCCAGCAGGGATCCGGTTAAGGCGACCCAGTACTTC.

This chain's CDR3 is CSARGRGDGPTNEKLFF. DNA of the CDR3: TGCAGTGCTAGAGGGCGGGGTGACGGACCAACTAATGAAAAACTGTTTTTT. V is TRBV20-1 and J is TRBJ1-4, with D hard to call. Between the trimmed V and J ends, which lost 1 base and 0 bases, there was a span of 15 bases. The CDR3 runs 17 residues. Germline V gene lookup returns CDR1 DFQATT and CDR2 SNEGSKA (reference sequence).

The chain couples TRBV7-2 to TRBJ2-5; 8 nucleotides line up with TRBD2. V trimming: 7 bases; J trimming: 5 bases; junction bases outside the gene matches: 12. From germline, CDR1 is SGHTA and CDR2 FQGNSA. The CDR3 spans 15 residues. The CDR3 DNA is TGTGCCAGCATCCCCTGGGGTAGCGGGGATGAGACCCAGTACTTC. The encoded protein is CASIPWGSGDETQYF.

The chain uses TRBV5-1 and TRBJ1-1, with D unclear. V was shortened by 1 base and J by 6 bases, with 7 bases between the two germline ends. The CDR3 sequence is 12 residues long. The germline V gene encodes CDR1 SGHRS and CDR2 YFSETQ. This chain's CDR3 is CASSLYGAEAFF. The CDR3 region has the DNA TGCGCCAGCAGCTTGTATGGAGCTGAAGCTTTCTTT.

This clonotype showed up many times. This chain connects TRBV12-3 or TRBV12-4 to TRBJ1-2; D is unclear. This CDR3 has 16 residues. V dropped 5 bases and J dropped 3 bases, with 19 bases sitting between them. In DNA form, the CDR3 reads TGTGCCAGCAGTCCAACCGGGCCTCAGACCTACTATGGCTACACCTTC. Translated: CASSPTGPQTYYGYTF.

The chain carries TRBV20-1 and TRBJ2-3; perhaps D is TRBD1 or TRBD2 (7 bases each). Germline V gene lookup returns CDR1 DFQATT and CDR2 SNEGSKA (reference sequence). Trimming left V 7 bases short and J 4 bases short, with 33 bases between. This CDR3 spans 19 amino acids. CDR3 coding DNA: TGCAGTGGTATGACCGGGACAGTGGATCTGGGGGGGGCACCAGATACGCAGTATTTT. As protein: CSGMTGTVDLGGAPDTQYF.

The sample holds a few counts of this clonotype. The chain joins TRBV20-1 to TRBJ2-3, with 7 bases fitting TRBD2. The junction had 8 bases not matched to a gene; V was cut back by 0 bases and J by 2 bases. This CDR3 spans 16 amino acids. Germline CDR1 reads DFQATT; CDR2 reads SNEGSKA (reference sequence). The CDR3 DNA sequence: TGCAGTGCTAGAGACCTTCGCGGGAGTTACACAGATACGCAGTATTTT. It encodes CSARDLRGSYTDTQYF.

The chain couples TRBV21-1 to TRBJ1-5. TRBV21-1 counts as a pseudogene. The CDR3 is made up of 13 amino acids. CDR3 DNA: TGTGCCAGCAGCACTCGAATTCAGGAGCCCCAGCATTTT. This codes for CASSTRIQEPQHF.